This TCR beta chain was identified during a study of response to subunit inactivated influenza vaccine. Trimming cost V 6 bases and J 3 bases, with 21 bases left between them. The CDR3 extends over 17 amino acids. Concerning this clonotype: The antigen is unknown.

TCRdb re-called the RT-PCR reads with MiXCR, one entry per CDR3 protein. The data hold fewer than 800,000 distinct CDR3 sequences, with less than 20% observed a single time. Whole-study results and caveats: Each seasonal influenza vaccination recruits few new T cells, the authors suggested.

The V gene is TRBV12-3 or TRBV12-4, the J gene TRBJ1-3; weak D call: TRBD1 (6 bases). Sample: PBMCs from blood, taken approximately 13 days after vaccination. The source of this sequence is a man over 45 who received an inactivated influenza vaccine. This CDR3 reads CASSLFRGGLVGNTIYF. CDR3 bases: TGTGCCAGCAGCTTGTTCCGAGGGGGTTTGGTTGGAAACACCATATATTTT.